This TCR beta chain was captured by sequencing in a study of blood T cell repertoires in COVID-19. About the study: Samples came from the United States, Italy and Spain, spanning acute and convalescent COVID-19. PBMCs, B-cell-depleted T cells, or T cells were the source of the cDNA or gDNA that made up the material.

Per the authors' pipeline: By means of reference gene primer amplification, nucleated cell counts were estimated. Generated by immunoSEQ multiplex PCR, the TCRdb table keeps only in-frame clones and is missing some. The D gene and trimming were derived from the DNA, and the V and J assignments and clone size from that table. The sample consists of around 140,000 clones, approximately 81% of them appearing once. The V gene's germline CDR1 is SGHRS and CDR2 YFSETQ. There are 14 residues in the CDR3. Deletions cut 5 bases from V and 3 bases from J, with 14 bases between. The receptor was derived from a woman aged 55-70 years with active or convalescent COVID-19. The sample consisted of peripheral blood. The chain links TRBV5-1 to TRBJ1-1; D perhaps matches TRBD1 (5 bases). The CDR3 DNA is TGCGCCAGCAGGACATCGGGGGTGGACACTGAAGCTTTCTTT. Its translation: CASRTSGVDTEAFF. The full variable domain, its missing parts supplied by reference TRBV5-1 and TRBJ1-1, is KAGVTQTPRYLIKTRGQQVTLSCSPISGHRSVSWYQQTPGQGLQFLFEYFSETQRNKGNFPGRFSGRQFSNSRSEMNVSTLELGDSALYLCASRTSGVDTEAFFGQGTRLTVV.